Each of the 5 T cell receptor beta chains below was sequenced from the same sample in a study of T cells in Graves' hyperthyroidism and ophthalmopathy. What was amplified from RNA transcripts were TCR beta CDR3 regions. Initially, a first-round RT-PCR of the TCR CDR3 employed the HTBI primer set. MiXCR, applied by TCRdb to the multiplex PCR reads, yields one record per CDR3 protein. The top ten hold less than 65% of the sample, which has 300,000 to 400,000 distinct CDR3 sequences, 15% to 20% seen once. Sequenced: blood. The source of these receptors is a woman in her forties or fifties with Graves' hyperthyroidism.

This clonotype has at least ten counts. The chain couples TRBV18 to TRBJ2-7; D is perhaps TRBD2 (5 bases). The CDR3 extends over 14 amino acids. In germline, CDR1 is KGHSH, CDR2 LQKENI. The V end lost 1 base, the J end lost 2 bases, and 9 bases lay between the germline ends. The CDR3 DNA reads as TGTGCCAGCTCACCACATAAGGGAGCCTACGAGCAGTACGTC. Translation gives CASSPHKGAYEQYV.

The chain carries TRBV7-6 and TRBJ2-2; D unresolved. CDR1 is SGHVS and CDR2 is FNYEAQ in the germline V gene. Trimming removed 4 bases from V and 4 bases from J, with 10 bases in between. The CDR3 contains 14 residues. The CDR3, as DNA: TGTGCCAGCAGCTCGACCGCAAGCACCGGGGAGCTGTTTTTT. This gives the protein CASSSTASTGELFF.

This clonotype was detected a few times. V and J are TRBV12-5 and TRBJ2-2; weak D call: TRBD2 (5 bases). Germline values: CDR1 LGHNT, CDR2 FRNRAP. V lost 6 bases and J 7 bases, leaving 21 bases between the germline ends. This CDR3 comprises 16 residues. The DNA of the CDR3 is TGTGCTAGTGGACCCTTCGGGATGGGCTATGGCGGGGAGCTGTTTTTT. The encoded protein is CASGPFGMGYGGELFF.

The gene calls are TRBV7-6 and TRBJ1-1; 8 positions agree with TRBD1. V was pared by 4 bases and J by 3 bases, with 7 bases of the junction left unmatched. The CDR3 sequence is 15 residues long. Germline V gene sequence: CDR1 SGHVS, CDR2 FNYEAQ. CDR3: CASSSMTGADTEAFF. The CDR3, as DNA: TGTGCCAGCAGCTCAATGACAGGGGCGGACACTGAAGCTTTCTTT.

This clonotype was observed many times. The chain carries TRBV2 and TRBJ1-2; 9 bases line up with TRBD1. The germline gives CDR1 SNHLY, CDR2 FYNNEI. The CDR3 is 15 amino acids. V gave up 5 bases and J gave up 4 bases; unmatched junction bases: 8. CDR3 protein: CASSLGQGIGYGYTF. In DNA, the CDR3 is TGTGCCAGCAGTCTCGGACAGGGGATAGGCTATGGCTACACCTTC.